This is a list of T cell receptor beta chains from one sample in a study of blood T cell repertoires in COVID-19. Assay used: immunoSEQ multiplex PCR; TCRdb lists only in-frame clones, some missing. The sample consists of roughly 250,000 clones, around 89% of them appearing once. Sequenced: PBMCs or T cells enriched from blood (not recorded which). Every receptor here comes from a middle-aged woman with acute COVID-19. Both conserved end residues are part of each CDR3. The order of the fields is V gene, J gene, CDR3 length, D gene, CDR3 DNA, CDR3 protein. The D gene is left open where the match is weak.

v_gene: TRBV5-5
j_gene: TRBJ1-1
len: 14
d_gene: NA
CDR3nt: TGTGCCAGCAGCTTGGTACATATGAACACTGAAGCTTTCTTT
CDR3aa: CASSLVHMNTEAFF

v_gene: TRBV3-1/TRBV3-2
j_gene: TRBJ2-1
len: 23
d_gene: TRBD2
CDR3nt: TGTGCCAGCAGCCTAAATTACCGGACGGCTCCGGCGGGAGGGGGTTGGCCCTACAATGAGCAGTTCTTC
CDR3aa: CASSLNYRTAPAGGGWPYNEQFF

v_gene: TRBV28
j_gene: TRBJ1-6
len: 14
d_gene: NA
CDR3nt: TGTGCGGCTGAGAGAGCGGACTATAATTCACCCCTCCACTTT
CDR3aa: CAAERADYNSPLHF

v_gene: TRBV27
j_gene: TRBJ1-2
len: 15
d_gene: NA
CDR3nt: TGTGCCAGCAGTCGCGCGAGGACTGAAAACTATGGCTACACCTTC
CDR3aa: CASSRARTENYGYTF

v_gene: TRBV6-5
j_gene: TRBJ2-3
len: 15
d_gene: TRBD2
CDR3nt: TGTGCCAGCAGGGAGGGACTAGCGGTCACAGATACGCAGTATTTT
CDR3aa: CASREGLAVTDTQYF

v_gene: TRBV6-5
j_gene: TRBJ1-6
len: 16
d_gene: NA
CDR3nt: TGTGCCAGCAGTTTGGACAGAAGCTCCTATAATTCACCCCTCCACTTT
CDR3aa: CASSLDRSSYNSPLHF

v_gene: TRBV2
j_gene: TRBJ1-5
len: 13
d_gene: NA
CDR3nt: TGTGCCAGCAGTCGACAGGTTGGTCAGCCCCAGCATTTT
CDR3aa: CASSRQVGQPQHF

v_gene: TRBV10-3
j_gene: TRBJ1-2
len: 14
d_gene: NA
CDR3nt: TGTGCCATCAGTGAGTCAACGGGAGATGTTGGCTACACCTTC
CDR3aa: CAISESTGDVGYTF

v_gene: TRBV25-1
j_gene: TRBJ1-4
len: 15
d_gene: NA
CDR3nt: TGTGCCAGCAGTGATACCCGTACGGCGGGCGAAAAACTGTTTTTT
CDR3aa: CASSDTRTAGEKLFF

v_gene: TRBV5-6
j_gene: TRBJ2-3
len: 16
d_gene: TRBD2
CDR3nt: TGTGCCAGCAGCATACCGGGACTAGCGGGAGCAGATACGCAGTATTTT
CDR3aa: CASSIPGLAGADTQYF

v_gene: TRBV24-1
j_gene: TRBJ2-2
len: 16
d_gene: TRBD2
CDR3nt: TGTGCCACCAGTGATCCGGGACTAGGATACACCGGGGAGCTGTTTTTT
CDR3aa: CATSDPGLGYTGELFF

v_gene: TRBV5-4
j_gene: TRBJ2-2
len: 17
d_gene: TRBD2
CDR3nt: TGTGCCAGCAGCTTGTCGGGACTAGCAACGAACACCGGGGAGCTGTTTTTT
CDR3aa: CASSLSGLATNTGELFF

v_gene: TRBV19
j_gene: TRBJ1-5
len: 15
d_gene: TRBD1
CDR3nt: TGTGCCAGTACCACGACAGGGGGCGGCAATCAGCCCCAGCATTTT
CDR3aa: CASTTTGGGNQPQHF

v_gene: TRBV3-1/TRBV3-2
j_gene: TRBJ2-5
len: 15
d_gene: TRBD2
CDR3nt: TGTGCCAGCAGCCCACCGGGACTAGCGGGGGAGACCCAGTACTTC
CDR3aa: CASSPPGLAGETQYF

v_gene: TRBV9
j_gene: TRBJ2-1
len: 16
d_gene: TRBD2
CDR3nt: TGTGCCAGCAGCGCCTCCGGGACTAGCCTCTACAATGAGCAGTTCTTC
CDR3aa: CASSASGTSLYNEQFF

v_gene: TRBV7-9
j_gene: TRBJ1-3
len: 16
d_gene: TRBD1
CDR3nt: TGTGCCACCGTGACCCGCAGGGGGAGATCTGGAAACACCATATATTTT
CDR3aa: CATVTRRGRSGNTIYF

v_gene: TRBV30
j_gene: TRBJ2-7
len: 14
d_gene: TRBD1
CDR3nt: TGTGCCTGGACAGGTCTCGACGGGACAGCCGAGCAGTACTTC
CDR3aa: CAWTGLDGTAEQYF

v_gene: TRBV11-3
j_gene: TRBJ1-1
len: 17
d_gene: TRBD1
CDR3nt: TGTGCCAGCAGCTTAGGCCTCGGGACAGGGGATAGATCTGAAGCTTTCTTT
CDR3aa: CASSLGLGTGDRSEAFF

v_gene: TRBV6-1
j_gene: TRBJ2-1
len: 16
d_gene: NA
CDR3nt: TGTGCCAGCAGTGAAGCCCACTACTCCCCAAACAATGAGCAGTTCTTC
CDR3aa: CASSEAHYSPNNEQFF

v_gene: TRBV6-4
j_gene: TRBJ2-1
len: 15
d_gene: TRBD1
CDR3nt: TGTGCCAGCAGGGCCGGGACAGGGGGGTACAATGAGCAGTTCTTC
CDR3aa: CASRAGTGGYNEQFF

v_gene: TRBV30
j_gene: TRBJ1-1
len: 11
d_gene: TRBD1
CDR3nt: TGTGCCGGACAGGGGAGAACTGAAGCTTTCTTT
CDR3aa: CAGQGRTEAFF

v_gene: TRBV25-1
j_gene: TRBJ1-2
len: 14
d_gene: TRBD1
CDR3nt: TGTGCCAGCAGTTCCACAGGGGGATTTGGAGGCTACACCTTC
CDR3aa: CASSSTGGFGGYTF

v_gene: TRBV13
j_gene: TRBJ2-1
len: 17
d_gene: NA
CDR3nt: TGTGCCAGCAGCTTCAGGGGGCTGAGCGGGGTATACAATGAGCAGTTCTTC
CDR3aa: CASSFRGLSGVYNEQFF